This T cell receptor beta chain originates from a study of control samples from healthy donors and cancer patients. Trimming pared 1 base from V and 5 bases from J, leaving 6 bases between. Germline loops: CDR1 SGHRS, CDR2 YFSETQ. This CDR3 has 12 amino acids. A word on this clone: This CDR3 is also generated by other DNA sequences in the sample.

Libraries were prepared by immunoSEQ multiplex PCR; TCRdb keeps only in-frame clonotypes and omits some of them. The profile covers some 150,000 clones, with 96% appearing a single time and 0.95% to 1.1% taken by the ten largest. J is TRBJ2-5 and V is TRBV5-1; D possibly corresponds to TRBD1 (6 bases). Sequencing was carried out using blood. The receptor was derived from a woman aged 25 to 39 in good health. CDR3 DNA: TGCGCCAGCAGCTTGCAGGGGGAGACCCAGTACTTC. Its translation: CASSLQGETQYF.